The 30 T cell receptor beta chains reported below all come from one sample, sequenced in a study of T-cell memory formation after mild COVID-19. MiXCR was run by TCRdb on the 5' RACE reads, yielding one entry per CDR3 protein. The sample has roughly 130,000 distinct CDR3 sequences, over 15% seen once. The sequencing sample was made of PBMCs or a T cell subset sorted from them (not recorded which). These TCRs come from a man between 18 and 29 years old who had mild COVID-19 (a few samples of this study predate the infection). Cell type and time point are not known.

There are a few counts of this clonotype. CDR3 loop: CASSLLNNEQFF. The DNA of the CDR3 is TGTGCCAGCAGCCTTTTGAACAATGAGCAGTTCTTC. The chain recombines TRBV28 with TRBJ2-1; D remains unclear. CDR3 size: 12 residues. Trimming removed 6 bases from V and 5 bases from J, with 8 bases in between. The germline V gene encodes CDR1 MDHEN and CDR2 SYDVKM.

The chain couples TRBV7-6 to TRBJ1-1, with a possible D match to TRBD1 (6 bases). Germline CDR1 is SGHVS and CDR2 is FNYEAQ. Trimming cost V 8 bases and J 2 bases, with 12 bases left between them. The CDR3 length is 13 residues. The CDR3 nucleotides read TGTGCCAGCGCTGGACAGTTCAACACTGAAGCTTTCTTT. Protein sequence: CASAGQFNTEAFF.

The V call is TRBV4-3, the J call TRBJ2-5, with 7 positions matching TRBD1. The trim removed 5 bases at V and 5 bases at J, leaving 8 bases unmatched. The CDR3 covers 14 residues. Germline CDR1 is LGHNA and CDR2 is YSLEER. The CDR3 region is CASSTRTGRETQYF. The CDR3 DNA reads TGCGCCAGCAGCACCCGGACAGGACGGGAGACCCAGTACTTC.

Concerning this clonotype: This CDR3 is missing its conserved last phenylalanine or tryptophan, likely due to a read error. The DNA is omitted, as the CDR3 cannot be located on it reliably, and the CDR3 follows TCRdb's listing. The chain carries TRBV5-1 and TRBJ2-1; TRBD2 reflects the table's D call only, with no check against the DNA. Germline CDR1 and CDR2: SGHRS and YFSETQ. The CDR3 region is 14 residues in length, termini included. This CDR3 is CASSLERSLRAKFL.

This clonotype appeared a few times. The chain joins TRBV24-1 to TRBJ2-1, with D possibly being TRBD2 (5 bases). Germline-derived CDR1 and CDR2 are KGHDR and SFDVKD. V was pared by 0 bases and J by 7 bases, with 9 bases between. The length of the CDR3 is 14 residues. The chain's CDR3 is CATSDLHGGNEQFF. The CDR3 nucleotides are TGTGCCACCAGTGATTTGCACGGCGGGAATGAGCAGTTCTTC.

This clonotype appeared a few times. This chain joins TRBV7-2 and TRBJ2-3, with D unresolved. CDR1 and CDR2 from the germline V gene are SGHTA and FQGNSA. The V end lost 2 bases, the J end lost 2 bases, and 5 bases lay between the germline ends. There are 13 residues in the CDR3. CDR3 sequence (DNA): TGTGCCAGCAGCTTAATGATCACAGATACGCAGTATTTT. It encodes CASSLMITDTQYF.

This clonotype appeared many times. This chain uses TRBV6-5 with TRBJ1-1, with TRBD1 as a possible D gene (5 bases). The CDR3 covers 15 residues. From germline, CDR1 is MNHEY and CDR2 SVGAGI. Trimming left V 2 bases short and J 4 bases short, with 14 bases between. CDR3 loop: CASSYDGVGGTEAFF. The CDR3 bases are TGTGCCAGCAGTTACGACGGTGTTGGGGGCACTGAAGCTTTCTTT.

This clonotype turned up a few times. The chain carries TRBV12-3 or TRBV12-4 and TRBJ2-3; D unclear. The CDR3 sequence is 12 residues long. Deletions cut 7 bases from V and 12 bases from J, with 17 bases between. CDR3: CASTLRSVLQYF. As DNA, the CDR3 is TGTGCCAGCACCCTTCGGTCGGTTTTACAGTATTTT.

The V call is TRBV6-2 or TRBV6-3, the J call TRBJ2-7; 8 nucleotides match TRBD1. Trimming took 2 bases from V and 0 from J; bases not matched to a gene: 12. Germline values: CDR1 MNHEY, CDR2 SVGEGT. This CDR3 is 18 amino acids long. CDR3 nucleotides: TGTGCCAGCAGTTACCCGGTGGAAGGACAGGGTCTCTCCTACGAGCAGTACTTC. Its protein product is CASSYPVEGQGLSYEQYF.

The chain combines TRBV6-1 with TRBJ1-5, with D perhaps matching TRBD1 (5 bases). The V gene's germline CDR1 is MNHNS and CDR2 SASEGT. This CDR3 is 13 amino acids long. Trimming stripped 7 bases from V and 7 bases from J, with 14 bases between. The CDR3 DNA sequence: TGTGCCAGCACCCAGGGTTATGGACAGCCCCAGCATTTT. Protein: CASTQGYGQPQHF.

This chain links TRBV7-3 with TRBJ2-1; possible D gene TRBD2, 5 bases. The CDR3 is 13 residues long. V lost 3 bases and J 7 bases, leaving 10 bases between the germline ends. Germline lookup yields CDR1 SGHTA and CDR2 FQGTGA. CDR3 sequence: CASSFSVTNEQFF. CDR3 nucleotides: TGTGCCAGCAGCTTTAGCGTCACGAATGAGCAGTTCTTC.

CDR3 protein: CASRNTGKFEKLFF. For the CDR3, the DNA is TGCGCCAGCAGAAATACAGGGAAGTTTGAAAAACTGTTTTTT. The chain recombines TRBV4-1 with TRBJ1-4; maybe TRBD1 (6 bases). Per the germline V gene, CDR1 is MGHRA and CDR2 is YSYEKL. V lost 6 bases and J lost 7, with 15 bases in between. The CDR3 contains 14 residues.

The CDR3 nucleotides read TGTGCCAGCAGTCGGGACTTTCTGCCGGGCGATACGCAGTATTTT. Amino acids: CASSRDFLPGDTQYF. This chain connects TRBV5-5 to TRBJ2-3, with D possibly being TRBD2 (6 bases). From germline, CDR1 is SGHKS and CDR2 YYEKEE (reference sequence). This CDR3 comprises 15 residues. Trimming removed 5 bases at V and 6 bases at J, with 19 bases between.

This clonotype was seen a few times. The chain carries TRBV6-5 and TRBJ2-7; D not resolved. Germline lookup yields CDR1 MNHEY and CDR2 SVGAGI. The length of the CDR3 is 15 residues. Trimming shortened V by 2 bases and J by 2 bases, and 13 bases separated the two germline ends. Written as DNA, the CDR3 is TGTGCCAGCAGTTACGTCGGTGAGGCGACCTACGAGCAGTACTTC. Its protein product is CASSYVGEATYEQYF.

This clonotype was observed a few times. The V call is TRBV7-2, the J call TRBJ2-2, with 13 bases matching TRBD2. Germline loops: CDR1 SGHTA, CDR2 FQGNSA. CDR3 size: 15 residues. V shed 1 base and J 11 bases; nucleotides not matched to a gene: 4. This chain's CDR3 is CASSLGGLAGLELFF. The CDR3 DNA follows: TGTGCCAGCAGCTTAGGGGGACTAGCGGGGCTCGAGCTGTTTTTT.

J is TRBJ2-7 and V is TRBV5-5; 10 bases line up with TRBD1. The germline V gene has CDR1 SGHKS and CDR2 YYEKEE (reference sequence). Losses at the gene ends were 5 bases for V and 0 bases for J; bases not matched to a gene: 5. This CDR3 spans 15 amino acids. The CDR3: CASSSGQGSSYEQYF. The CDR3 DNA sequence: TGTGCCAGCAGTTCGGGACAGGGGAGCTCCTACGAGCAGTACTTC.

This clonotype has only a few counts. This chain joins TRBV5-5 and TRBJ1-2, with unresolved D. CDR3 length equals 13 residues. V shed 4 bases and J shed 8 bases, with 15 bases lying between them. Germline loops: CDR1 SGHKS, CDR2 YYEKEE (reference sequence). CDR3 bases: TGTGCCAGCAGCCCTAACCATCGTATGGGCTACACCTTC. It is translated as CASSPNHRMGYTF.

J is TRBJ2-1 and V is TRBV7-9; 7 positions agree with TRBD2. J lost 1 base, V lost 1 base, and 1 base had no gene match. The CDR3 consists of 15 residues. Germline V gene data show CDR1 as SEHNR and CDR2 as FQNEAQ (reference sequence). The CDR3 spells CASSLERGSYNEQFF. The CDR3 DNA reads as TGTGCCAGCAGCTTAGAGCGGGGATCCTACAATGAGCAGTTCTTC.

This clonotype was detected only a few times. The rearrangement links TRBV10-1 to TRBJ2-3, with D possibly being TRBD2 (5 bases). Trimming left V 6 bases short and J 9 bases short, with 16 bases between. The V gene's germline CDR1 is WNHNN and CDR2 SYGVQD (reference sequence). This CDR3 comprises 13 residues. As DNA, the CDR3 is TGCGCCAGCAGCGGGTCTTATTCGGGAACGCAGTATTTT. It specifies CASSGSYSGTQYF.

The chain uses TRBV5-5 and TRBJ2-2; D is ambiguous. Trimming left V 4 bases short and J 1 base short, with 8 bases between. CDR1 and CDR2 from the germline V gene are SGHKS and YYEKEE (reference sequence). The CDR3 length is 14 residues. The CDR3 DNA reads as TGTGCCAGCAGCGGGTGGGTGAACACCGGGGAGCTGTTTTTT. As protein: CASSGWVNTGELFF.

A few counts support this clonotype. The chain carries TRBV7-2 and TRBJ1-1; D remains ambiguous. Trimming took 3 bases from V and 4 from J, leaving 15 bases between them. CDR1 and CDR2 from the germline V gene are SGHTA and FQGNSA. The CDR3 sequence is 15 residues long. The CDR3 DNA reads as TGTGCCAGCAGCTTGGATCCAGGATTTCTCACTGAAGCTTTCTTT. It yields the protein CASSLDPGFLTEAFF.

This chain connects TRBV20-1 to TRBJ2-2; 7 nucleotides line up with TRBD1. In germline, CDR1 is DFQATT, CDR2 SNEGSKA (reference sequence). CDR3 length: 17 residues. Unmatched junction bases numbered 18, after V lost 6 bases and J lost 5 bases. CDR3 DNA: TGCAGTGCCAAGACCCCACAGGGGAGAAGGGGTACCGGGGAGCTGTTTTTT. Encoded protein: CSAKTPQGRRGTGELFF.

The chain employs TRBV6-2 or TRBV6-3 and TRBJ2-1; 13 nucleotides align to TRBD2. CDR1 is MNHEY and CDR2 is SVGEGT in the germline V gene. This CDR3 comprises 18 residues. Germline trimming cut 0 bases from V and 7 bases from J; bases unmatched to any gene: 9. The CDR3, as DNA: TGTGCCAGCAGTTACTCACTAGCGGGGGGGCCAGATGGGAATGAGCAGTTCTTC. Translated, it gives CASSYSLAGGPDGNEQFF.

This chain uses TRBV11-3 with TRBJ2-5; D could derive from TRBD1 or TRBD2 (5 bases each). The germline V gene has CDR1 SGHNT and CDR2 YENEEA. Deletions cut 2 bases from V and 0 bases from J, with 10 bases between. This CDR3 is 15 amino acids long. CDR3 in DNA: TGTGCCAGCAGCTTATCCCGGGACCACCAAGAGACCCAGTACTTC. Its translation: CASSLSRDHQETQYF.

The V call is TRBV7-2, the J call TRBJ2-5; the match to TRBD2 covers 8 bases. V was pared by 2 bases and J by 5 bases, with 4 bases of the junction left unmatched. CDR1 is SGHTA and CDR2 is FQGNSA in the germline V gene. This CDR3 is built from 14 residues. In DNA, the CDR3 is TGTGCCAGCAGCTTACAAACGGGAGGGGAGACCCAGTACTTC. Its protein is CASSLQTGGETQYF.

The J gene is TRBJ2-5, the V gene TRBV7-9, with unresolved D. Between the trimmed V and J ends, which lost 5 bases and 7 bases, there was a span of 14 bases. CDR1 and CDR2 from the germline V gene are SEHNR and FQNEAQ (reference sequence). There are 13 residues in the CDR3. The CDR3 DNA reads as TGTGCCAGCAGCCCGGATCTAGGTGGGACCCAGTACTTC. Translated: CASSPDLGGTQYF. The complete variable domain, with remaining parts taken from reference TRBV7-9 and TRBJ2-5, reads DTGVSQNPRHKITKRGQNVTFRCDPISEHNRLYWYRQTLGQGPEFLTYFQNEAQLEKSRLLSDRFSAERPKGSFSTLEIQRTEQGDSAMYLCASSPDLGGTQYFGPGTRLLVL.

This clonotype came up a few times. The genes are TRBV7-9 and TRBJ2-3, with 9 bases lining up with TRBD1. This CDR3 contains 15 residues. Germline V gene sequence: CDR1 SEHNR, CDR2 FQNEAQ (reference sequence). V lost 6 bases and J lost 4; bases outside the gene matches: 8. As DNA, the CDR3 is TGTGCCAGCAGTTCTAGGACAGGGGAATCAGATACGCAGTATTTT. This sequence encodes CASSSRTGESDTQYF.

This clonotype was seen only once. CDR3 region: CASSPGQGLGESNEQFF. The CDR3 coding sequence is TGTGCCAGCTCACCAGGCCAGGGCCTTGGAGAAAGCAATGAGCAGTTCTTC. The chain combines TRBV18 with TRBJ2-1; weak D call: TRBD1 (5 bases). V lost 2 bases and J 6 bases, leaving 20 bases between the germline ends. Germline CDR1 KGHSH, CDR2 LQKENI. The CDR3 loop spans 17 amino acids.

The rearrangement links TRBV18 to TRBJ1-2; D unresolved. The germline V gene has CDR1 KGHSH and CDR2 LQKENI. Trimming removed 3 bases from V and 3 bases from J, with 5 bases in between. The CDR3 consists of 12 residues. CDR3 bases: TGTGCCAGCTCACCGGACTACTATGGCTACACCTTC. Translated, it gives CASSPDYYGYTF.

The chain has TRBV28 and TRBJ2-7; 11 bases are shared with TRBD1. The V gene's germline CDR1 is MDHEN and CDR2 SYDVKM. The J segment lost 5 bases and the V segment lost 4 bases, leaving 1 base of the junction unmatched. CDR3 size: 13 residues. The CDR3: CASSSGQGDEQYV. CDR3 nucleotides: TGTGCCAGCAGTTCGGGACAGGGGGACGAGCAGTACGTC.